This note documents a single TCR beta chain sequence. The data were obtained in a study of blood T cell repertoires in COVID-19. Study in general: Donors in the United States, Italy and Spain gave samples during acute or convalescent COVID-19.

Per the study methods: Estimation of nucleated cell counts was performed using reference gene primer amplification. Profiling relied on immunoSEQ multiplex PCR, and the TCRdb table lists in-frame clones only, not all of them. V and J calls and clone size are copied from that table; D and trimming were computed from the DNA. This repertoire shows more than 250,000 clones, approximately 90% found once; its top ten account for 1.5% to 2%. J gave up 6 bases and V 4 bases, and 11 bases lay outside the gene matches. Germline V gives CDR1 LNHDA, CDR2 SQIVND (reference sequence). This CDR3 is 15 amino acids long.

Sequenced material: peripheral blood. This chain links TRBV19 with TRBJ2-7, with 8 bases that match TRBD1. The source is a woman under 40 with COVID-19, enrolled during active disease. Here the CDR3 DNA reads TGTGCCAGTAGTACCCACAGGGGGTCTGCTGGCGAGCAGTACTTC. It specifies CASSTHRGSAGEQYF.